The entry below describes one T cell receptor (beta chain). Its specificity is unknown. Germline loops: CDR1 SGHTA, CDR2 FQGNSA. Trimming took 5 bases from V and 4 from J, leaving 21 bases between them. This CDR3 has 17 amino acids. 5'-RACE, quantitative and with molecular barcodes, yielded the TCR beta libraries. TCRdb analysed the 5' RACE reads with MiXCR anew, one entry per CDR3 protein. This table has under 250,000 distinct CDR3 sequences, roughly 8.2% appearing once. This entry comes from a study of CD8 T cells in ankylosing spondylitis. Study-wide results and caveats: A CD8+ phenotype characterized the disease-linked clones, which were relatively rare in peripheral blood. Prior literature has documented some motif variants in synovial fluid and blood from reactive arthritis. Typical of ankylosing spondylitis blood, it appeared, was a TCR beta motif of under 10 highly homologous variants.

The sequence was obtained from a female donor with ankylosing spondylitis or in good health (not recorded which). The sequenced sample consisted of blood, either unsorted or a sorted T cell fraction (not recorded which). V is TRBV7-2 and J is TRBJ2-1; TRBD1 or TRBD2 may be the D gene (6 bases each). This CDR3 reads CASSTGGGRPGYNEQFF. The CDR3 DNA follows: TGTGCCAGCAGCACAGGAGGGGGGAGACCAGGGTACAATGAGCAGTTCTTC.